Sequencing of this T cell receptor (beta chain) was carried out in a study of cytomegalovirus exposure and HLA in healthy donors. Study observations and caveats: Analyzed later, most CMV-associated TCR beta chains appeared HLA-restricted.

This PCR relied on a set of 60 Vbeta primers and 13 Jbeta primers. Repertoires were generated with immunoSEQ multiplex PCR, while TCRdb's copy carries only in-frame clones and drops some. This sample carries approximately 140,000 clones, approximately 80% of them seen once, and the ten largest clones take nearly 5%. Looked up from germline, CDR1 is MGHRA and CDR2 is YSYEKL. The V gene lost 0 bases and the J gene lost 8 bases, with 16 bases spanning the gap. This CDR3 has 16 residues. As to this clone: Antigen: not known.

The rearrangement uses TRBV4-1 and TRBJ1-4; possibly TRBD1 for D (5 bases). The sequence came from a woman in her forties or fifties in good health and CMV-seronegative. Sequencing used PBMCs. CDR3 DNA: TGCGCCAGCAGCCAAGACCGGGCCGGGGCGGGAGAAAAACTGTTTTTT. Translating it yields CASSQDRAGAGEKLFF.